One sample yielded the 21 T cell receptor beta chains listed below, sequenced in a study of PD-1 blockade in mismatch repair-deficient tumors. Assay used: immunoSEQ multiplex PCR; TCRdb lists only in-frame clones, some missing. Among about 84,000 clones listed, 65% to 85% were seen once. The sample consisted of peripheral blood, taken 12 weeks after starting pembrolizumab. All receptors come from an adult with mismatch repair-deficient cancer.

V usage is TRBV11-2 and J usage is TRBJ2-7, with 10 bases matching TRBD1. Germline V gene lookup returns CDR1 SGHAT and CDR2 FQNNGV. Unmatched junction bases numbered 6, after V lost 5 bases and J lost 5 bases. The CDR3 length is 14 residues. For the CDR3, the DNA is TGTGCCAGCAGCCGCCGGGACAGGGGCCACGAGCAGTACTTC. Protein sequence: CASSRRDRGHEQYF.

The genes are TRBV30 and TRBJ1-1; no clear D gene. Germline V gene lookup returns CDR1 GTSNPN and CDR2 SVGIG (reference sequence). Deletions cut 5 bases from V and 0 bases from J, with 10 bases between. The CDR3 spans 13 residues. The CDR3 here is CAWFDSMNTEAFF. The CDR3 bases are TGTGCCTGGTTTGACTCGATGAACACTGAAGCTTTCTTT.

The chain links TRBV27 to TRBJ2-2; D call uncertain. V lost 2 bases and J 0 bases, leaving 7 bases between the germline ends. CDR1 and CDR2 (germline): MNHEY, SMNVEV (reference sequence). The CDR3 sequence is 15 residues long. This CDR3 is CASSLATPNTGELFF. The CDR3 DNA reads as TGTGCCAGCAGTTTAGCGACACCGAACACCGGGGAGCTGTTTTTT.

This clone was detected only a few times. The DNA for the CDR3 is TGTGCCAGCAGCCCGCGGGGGGGGACCTACAATGAGCAGTTCTTC. As protein: CASSPRGGTYNEQFF. The chain links TRBV14 to TRBJ2-1; 9 nucleotides agree with TRBD2. CDR1 and CDR2 from the germline V gene are SGHDN and FVKESK. V trimming: 4 bases; J trimming: 2 bases; junction bases outside the gene matches: 3. CDR3 size: 15 residues.

CDR3 DNA: TGCGCCAGCAGCTTGGATGGTGCGGGGGGCGTCGGAGCTTTCTTT. Protein product: CASSLDGAGGVGAFF. The genes are TRBV5-1 and TRBJ1-1; D is possibly TRBD1 (6 bases). The CDR3 runs 15 residues. Trimming removed 0 bases from V and 10 bases from J, with 19 bases in between. CDR1 and CDR2 (germline): SGHRS, YFSETQ.

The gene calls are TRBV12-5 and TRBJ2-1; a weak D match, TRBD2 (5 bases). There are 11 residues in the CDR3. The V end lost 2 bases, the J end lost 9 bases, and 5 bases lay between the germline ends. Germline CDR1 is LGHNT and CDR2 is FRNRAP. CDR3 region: CASGLRGEQFF. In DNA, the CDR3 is TGTGCTAGTGGTTTGCGGGGTGAGCAGTTCTTC.

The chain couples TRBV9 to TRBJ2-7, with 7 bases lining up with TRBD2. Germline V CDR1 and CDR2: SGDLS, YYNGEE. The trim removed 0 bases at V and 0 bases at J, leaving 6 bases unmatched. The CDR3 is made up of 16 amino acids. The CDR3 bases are TGTGCCAGCAGCGTAGGCCTAGCGGATAACTCCTACGAGCAGTACTTC. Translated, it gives CASSVGLADNSYEQYF.

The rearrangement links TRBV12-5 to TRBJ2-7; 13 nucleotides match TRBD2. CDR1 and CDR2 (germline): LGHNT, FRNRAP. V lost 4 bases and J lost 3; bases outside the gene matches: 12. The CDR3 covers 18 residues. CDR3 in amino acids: CASGSPRTSGRVGYEQYF. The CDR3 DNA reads TGTGCTAGTGGTTCTCCGCGGACTAGCGGGAGAGTGGGCTACGAGCAGTACTTC.

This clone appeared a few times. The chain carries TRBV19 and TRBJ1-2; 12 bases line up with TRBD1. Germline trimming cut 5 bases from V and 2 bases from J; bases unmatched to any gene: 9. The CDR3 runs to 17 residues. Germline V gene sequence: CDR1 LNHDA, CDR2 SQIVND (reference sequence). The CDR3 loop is CASSVPGQGAKNYGYTF. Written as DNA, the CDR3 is TGTGCCAGTAGTGTCCCGGGACAGGGGGCTAAGAACTATGGCTACACCTTC.

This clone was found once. CDR3 coding DNA: TGTGCCAGAAGCCCACCGGGACGCCCCGGCTACACCTTC. Translation: CARSPPGRPGYTF. The chain carries TRBV7-5 and TRBJ1-2. TRBV7-5 is a pseudogene. The CDR3 runs to 13 residues.

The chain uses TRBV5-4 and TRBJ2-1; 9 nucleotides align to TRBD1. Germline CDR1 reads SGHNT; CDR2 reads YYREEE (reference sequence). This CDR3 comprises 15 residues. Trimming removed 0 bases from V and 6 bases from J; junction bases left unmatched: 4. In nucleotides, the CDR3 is TGTGCCAGCAGCTTGGCCGGGACAGGGACCAATGAGCAGTTCTTC. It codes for CASSLAGTGTNEQFF. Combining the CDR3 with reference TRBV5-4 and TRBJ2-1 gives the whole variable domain ETGVTQSPTHLIKTRGQQVTLRCSSQSGHNTVSWYQQALGQGPQFIFQYYREEENGRGNFPPRFSGLQFPNYSSELNVNALELDDSALYLCASSLAGTGTNEQFFGPGTRLTVL.

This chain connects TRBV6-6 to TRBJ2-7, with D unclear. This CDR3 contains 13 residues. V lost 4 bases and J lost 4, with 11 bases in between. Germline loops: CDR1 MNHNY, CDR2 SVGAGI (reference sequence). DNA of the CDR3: TGTGCCAGCAGTTCCTCCGTGGGTTACGAGCAGTACTTC. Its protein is CASSSSVGYEQYF.

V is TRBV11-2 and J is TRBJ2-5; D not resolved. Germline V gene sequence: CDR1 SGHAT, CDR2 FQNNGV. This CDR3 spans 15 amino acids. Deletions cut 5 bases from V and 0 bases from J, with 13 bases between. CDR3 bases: TGTGCCAGCAGCCTTTTCAGGAACCACCAAGAGACCCAGTACTTC. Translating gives CASSLFRNHQETQYF.

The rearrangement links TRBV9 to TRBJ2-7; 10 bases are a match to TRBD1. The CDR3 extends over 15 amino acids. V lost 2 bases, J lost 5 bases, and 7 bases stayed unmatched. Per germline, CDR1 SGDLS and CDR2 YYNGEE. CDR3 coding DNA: TGTGCCAGCAGCGTGGGACAGGGGTGGGGGAACGAGCAGTACTTC. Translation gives CASSVGQGWGNEQYF.

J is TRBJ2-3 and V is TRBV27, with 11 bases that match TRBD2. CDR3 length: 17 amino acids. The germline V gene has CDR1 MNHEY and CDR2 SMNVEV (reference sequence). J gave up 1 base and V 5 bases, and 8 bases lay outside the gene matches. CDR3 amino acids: CASSPNLAGGGTDTQYF. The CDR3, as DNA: TGTGCCAGCAGTCCTAACCTAGCGGGAGGCGGCACAGATACGCAGTATTTT.

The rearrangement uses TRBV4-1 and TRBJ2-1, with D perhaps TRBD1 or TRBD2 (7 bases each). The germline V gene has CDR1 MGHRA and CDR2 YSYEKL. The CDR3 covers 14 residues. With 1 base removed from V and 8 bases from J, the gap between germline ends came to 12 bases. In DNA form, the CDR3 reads TGCGCCAGCAGCCAAGGGTCAGGGGGGGATGAGCAGTTCTTC. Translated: CASSQGSGGDEQFF.

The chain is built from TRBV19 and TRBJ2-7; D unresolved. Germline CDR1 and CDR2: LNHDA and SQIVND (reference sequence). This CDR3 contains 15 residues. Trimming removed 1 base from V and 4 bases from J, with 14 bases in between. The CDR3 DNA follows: TGTGCCAGTAGTATAGCTTTGGGTCAGAGTTACGAGCAGTACTTC. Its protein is CASSIALGQSYEQYF.

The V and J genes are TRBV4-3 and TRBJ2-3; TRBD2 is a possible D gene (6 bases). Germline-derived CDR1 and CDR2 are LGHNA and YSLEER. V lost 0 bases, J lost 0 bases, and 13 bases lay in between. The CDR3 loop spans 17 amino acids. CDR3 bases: TGCGCCAGCAGCCAAGATCTAGCGACAATAAGCACAGATACGCAGTATTTT. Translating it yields CASSQDLATISTDTQYF.

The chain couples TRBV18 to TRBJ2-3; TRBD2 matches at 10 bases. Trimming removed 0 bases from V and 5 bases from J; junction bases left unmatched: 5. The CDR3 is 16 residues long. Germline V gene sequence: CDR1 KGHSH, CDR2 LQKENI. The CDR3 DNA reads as TGTGCCAGCTCACCACCGGAAAAGCGGGGGGGAGATACGCAGTATTTT. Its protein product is CASSPPEKRGGDTQYF.

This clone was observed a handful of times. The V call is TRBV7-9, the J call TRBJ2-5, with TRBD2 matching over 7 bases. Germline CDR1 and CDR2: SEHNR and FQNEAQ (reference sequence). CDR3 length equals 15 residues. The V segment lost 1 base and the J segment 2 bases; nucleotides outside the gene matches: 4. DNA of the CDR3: TGTGCCAGCAGCTTAGGGAGCGGGGATCAAGAGACCCAGTACTTC. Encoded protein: CASSLGSGDQETQYF.

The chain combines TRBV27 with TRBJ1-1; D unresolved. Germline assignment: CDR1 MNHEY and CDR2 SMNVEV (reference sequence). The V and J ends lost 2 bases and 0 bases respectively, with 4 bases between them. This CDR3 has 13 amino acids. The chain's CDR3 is CASSLMMNTEAFF. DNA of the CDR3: TGTGCCAGCAGTTTAATGATGAACACTGAAGCTTTCTTT.